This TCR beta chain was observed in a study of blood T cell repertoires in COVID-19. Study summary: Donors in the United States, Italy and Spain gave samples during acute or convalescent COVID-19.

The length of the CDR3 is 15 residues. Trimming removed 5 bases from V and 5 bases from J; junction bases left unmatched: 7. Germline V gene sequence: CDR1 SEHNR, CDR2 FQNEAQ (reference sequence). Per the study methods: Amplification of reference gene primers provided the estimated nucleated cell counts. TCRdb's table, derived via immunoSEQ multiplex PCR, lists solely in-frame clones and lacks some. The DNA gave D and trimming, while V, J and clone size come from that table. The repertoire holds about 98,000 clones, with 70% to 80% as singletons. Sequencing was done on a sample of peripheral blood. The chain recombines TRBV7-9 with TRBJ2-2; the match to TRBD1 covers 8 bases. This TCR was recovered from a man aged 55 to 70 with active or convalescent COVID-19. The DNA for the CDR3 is TGTGCCAGCAGCCAGACAGGGGCCTTAACCGGGGAGCTGTTTTTT. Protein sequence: CASSQTGALTGELFF. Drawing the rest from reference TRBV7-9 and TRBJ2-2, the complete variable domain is DTGVSQNPRHKITKRGQNVTFRCDPISEHNRLYWYRQTLGQGPEFLTYFQNEAQLEKSRLLSDRFSAERPKGSFSTLEIQRTEQGDSAMYLCASSQTGALTGELFFGEGSRLTVL.